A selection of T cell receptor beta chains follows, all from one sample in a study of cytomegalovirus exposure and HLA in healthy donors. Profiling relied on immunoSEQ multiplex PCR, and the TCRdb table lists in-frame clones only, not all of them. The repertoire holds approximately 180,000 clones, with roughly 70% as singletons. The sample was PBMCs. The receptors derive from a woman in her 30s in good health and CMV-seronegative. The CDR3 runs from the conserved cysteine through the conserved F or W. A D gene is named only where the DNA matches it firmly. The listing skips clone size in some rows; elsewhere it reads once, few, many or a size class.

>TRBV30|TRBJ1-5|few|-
TGTGCCTGGAGTGACAGTAGCAATCAGCCCCAGCATTTT
CAWSDSSNQPQHF
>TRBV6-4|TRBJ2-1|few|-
TGTGCCAGCAGTGACCGGGCAGGGGAAAGCAATGAGCAGTTCTTC
CASSDRAGESNEQFF
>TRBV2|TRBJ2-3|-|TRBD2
TGTGCCAGCAGTGAAGACGCTAGCGGGAGAGCAGATACGCAGTATTTT
CASSEDASGRADTQYF
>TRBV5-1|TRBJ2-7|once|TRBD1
TGCGCCAGCACTTTACAGGGGAGCTCCTACGAGCAGTACTTC
CASTLQGSSYEQYF
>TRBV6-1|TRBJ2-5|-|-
TGTGCCAGCAGTGCTACCCTCGGGACCCAGTACTTC
CASSATLGTQYF
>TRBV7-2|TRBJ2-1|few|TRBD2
TGTGCCAGCAGCCCACTAGCGGGGGGTTACAATGAGCAGTTCTTC
CASSPLAGGYNEQFF
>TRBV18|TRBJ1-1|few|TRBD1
TGTGCCAGCTCACCAAAAACCTTGACAGGGGGATCGGACACTGAAGCTTTCTTT
CASSPKTLTGGSDTEAFF
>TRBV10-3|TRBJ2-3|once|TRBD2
TGTGCCATCAGTGAGCCTCTGGGGGGGGATACGCAGTATTTT
CAISEPLGGDTQYF
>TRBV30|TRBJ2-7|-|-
TGTGCCTGGAGGGCATATAACGGGATTGGAGGGGGCGCAGTCTTAATCTCCTACGAGCAGTACTTC
CAWRAYNGIGGGAVLISYEQYF
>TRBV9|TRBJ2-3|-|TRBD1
TGTGCCAGCAGTGACGGACAGGCGGCAGATACGCAGTATTTT
CASSDGQAADTQYF
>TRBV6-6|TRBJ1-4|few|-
TGTGCCAGCAGTTCCGGACAGAATGAAAAACTGTTTTTT
CASSSGQNEKLFF
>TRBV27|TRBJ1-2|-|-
TGTGCCAGCAGTCCAGGGAGGACGTCAAAGTATGGCTACACCTTC
CASSPGRTSKYGYTF
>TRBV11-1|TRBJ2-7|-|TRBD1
TGTGCCAGCAGCCTAGGACAGGCCTCGGGCTACGAGCAGTACTTC
CASSLGQASGYEQYF
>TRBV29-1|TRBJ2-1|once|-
TGCAGCTTGAGTAGGAGCTCCTACAATGAGCAGTTCTTC
CSLSRSSYNEQFF
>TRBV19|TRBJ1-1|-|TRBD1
TGTGCCAGTAGTCGTGACAGGGCCACTGAAGCTTTCTTT
CASSRDRATEAFF
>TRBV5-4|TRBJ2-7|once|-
TGTGCCAGCAACCAGGACAGCTACGAGCAGTACTTC
CASNQDSYEQYF
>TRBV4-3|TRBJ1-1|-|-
TGCGCCAGCAGCCTGGCGGAAAACACTGAAGCTTTCTTT
CASSLAENTEAFF
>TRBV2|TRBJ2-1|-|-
TGTGCCAGCAGTACTAGCTCGCAGTTCTTC
CASSTSSQFF
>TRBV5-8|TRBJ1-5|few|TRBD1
TGTGCCAGCAGCAGGGACAGGGATCAGCCCCAGCATTTT
CASSRDRDQPQHF
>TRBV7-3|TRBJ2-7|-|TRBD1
TGTGCCAGCAGCTTAGGGGCAGGGGGAAACGAGCAGTACTTC
CASSLGAGGNEQYF
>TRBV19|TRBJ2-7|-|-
TGTGCCAGTAGTGGGCCCGGATTCTACGAGCAGTACTTC
CASSGPGFYEQYF
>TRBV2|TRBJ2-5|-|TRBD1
TGTGCCAGCAGGGGACAGGGAAAGGAGACCCAGTACTTC
CASRGQGKETQYF
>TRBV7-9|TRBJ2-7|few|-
TGTGCCAGCAGCCGAACGGACAGTTTCTACGAGCAGTACTTC
CASSRTDSFYEQYF
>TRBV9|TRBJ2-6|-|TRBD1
TGTGCCAGCAGCAGAGAAGGGGGCGCCACCTCTGGGGCCAACGTCCTGACTTTC
CASSREGGATSGANVLTF
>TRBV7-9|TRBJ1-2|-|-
TGTGCCAGCAGCAGCTTAGATGGGGCAGGGTCTGGCTACACCTTC
CASSSLDGAGSGYTF
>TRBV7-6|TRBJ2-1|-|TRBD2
TGTGCCAGCAGCTTAGGATCACTAGCGGCGTACAATGAGCAGTTCTTC
CASSLGSLAAYNEQFF
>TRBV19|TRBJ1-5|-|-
TGTGCCAGTAGTATCGTGACGGGGCCCCAGCATTTT
CASSIVTGPQHF
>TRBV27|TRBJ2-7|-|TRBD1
TGTGCCAGCAGCTCCTCGTTCCCGGGACAGAATAAAACCCAGAATCTACGAGTCGCGTACTTC
CASSSSFPGQNKTQNLRVAYF
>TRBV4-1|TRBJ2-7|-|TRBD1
TGCGCCAGCAGCCATTCCGGGACAGGCTCCTACGAGCAGTACTTC
CASSHSGTGSYEQYF
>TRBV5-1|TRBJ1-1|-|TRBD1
TGCGCCAGCAGCTTCGACAGGGGTGGCACTGAAGCTTTCTTT
CASSFDRGGTEAFF
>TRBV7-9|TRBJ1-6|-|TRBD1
TGTGCCAGCAGCTTAGGACAGGGGTTCTATAATTCACCCCTCCACTTT
CASSLGQGFYNSPLHF
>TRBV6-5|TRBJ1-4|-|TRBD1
TGTGCCAGCAGACCCGACAGGGAAAAAGGAAAACTGTTTTTT
CASRPDREKGKLFF
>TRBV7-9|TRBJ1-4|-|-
TGTGCCAGCAGCTTAGCTGGGGGGACCGATGAAAAACTGTTTTTT
CASSLAGGTDEKLFF
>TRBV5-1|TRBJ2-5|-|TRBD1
TGCGCCAGCAGCGACAGGGACCGTTACCAAGAGACCCAGTACTTC
CASSDRDRYQETQYF
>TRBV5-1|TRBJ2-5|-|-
TGCGCCAGCGCTTTAGGGGGATCCACTTACCAAGAGACCCAGTACTTC
CASALGGSTYQETQYF
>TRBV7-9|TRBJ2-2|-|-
TGTGCCAGCAGCTCTGGTGGAGGGACCGGGGAGCTGTTTTTT
CASSSGGGTGELFF
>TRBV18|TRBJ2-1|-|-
TGTGCCAGCTCACCTAAGGAGGGCCCACGGGATGAGCAGTTCTTC
CASSPKEGPRDEQFF
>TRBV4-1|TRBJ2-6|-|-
TGCGCCAGCAGCCAACCAATCTCTGGGGCCAACGTCCTGACTTTC
CASSQPISGANVLTF
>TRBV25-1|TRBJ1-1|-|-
TGTGCCAGCAGTGGGCCTTTGAACACTGAAGCTTTCTTT
CASSGPLNTEAFF
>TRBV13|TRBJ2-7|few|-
TGTGCCAGCAGCTTAGCCTACTCCTACGAGCAGTACTTC
CASSLAYSYEQYF
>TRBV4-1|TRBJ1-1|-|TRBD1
TGCGCCAGCAGCCAAGAGACAGGGTCGATTCGGGGAGCTTTCTTT
CASSQETGSIRGAFF
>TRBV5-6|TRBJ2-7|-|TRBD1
TGTGCCAGCAGCTCGGGTATAGGGGGCTTCTACGAGCAGTACTTC
CASSSGIGGFYEQYF
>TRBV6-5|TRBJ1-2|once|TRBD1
TGTGCCAGCAAGGGTAGGGGGCAGGGTGGCTACACCTTC
CASKGRGQGGYTF
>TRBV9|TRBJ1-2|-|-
TGTGCCAGCAGCGTAGATCTTAAGGGGAGGGTGAATGGCTACACCTTC
CASSVDLKGRVNGYTF
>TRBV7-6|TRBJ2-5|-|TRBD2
TGTGCCAGCAGCACCCTGGGGGGGCAAGAGACCCAGTACTTC
CASSTLGGQETQYF
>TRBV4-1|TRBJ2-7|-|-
TGCGCCAGCAGCCAAGAACATCGAGCGGCCGAGCAGTACTTC
CASSQEHRAAEQYF
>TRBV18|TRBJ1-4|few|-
TGTGCCAGCTCTACAGGGTTGGGTGAAAAACTGTTTTTT
CASSTGLGEKLFF
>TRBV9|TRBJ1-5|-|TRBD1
TGTGCCAGCAGCGTCACAGGGGGCCGGAATCAGCCCCAGCATTTT
CASSVTGGRNQPQHF
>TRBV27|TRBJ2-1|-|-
TGTGCCAGCAGTTTATCGGGGGGTGAGCAGTTCTTC
CASSLSGGEQFF
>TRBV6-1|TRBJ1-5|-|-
TGTGCCAGCAGTTCTGCGGGGGGGTTAGGGCAGCCCCAGCATTTT
CASSSAGGLGQPQHF
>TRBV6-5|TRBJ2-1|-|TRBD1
TGTGCCAGCAGCTACACAGGGGACCCCTACAATGAGCAGTTCTTC
CASSYTGDPYNEQFF
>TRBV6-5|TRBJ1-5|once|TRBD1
TGTGCCAGCAGTTACACGCAGGGGGGAGAGCCCCAGCATTTT
CASSYTQGGEPQHF
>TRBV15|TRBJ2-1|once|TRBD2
TGTGCCACCAGCAGTCCCGCTAGCGGGAGCGGGAATGAGCAGTTCTTC
CATSSPASGSGNEQFF